The T cell receptor beta chain described here comes from a study of blood T cell repertoires in COVID-19. Turning to the study itself: Donors in the United States, Italy and Spain gave samples during acute or convalescent COVID-19. Nucleic acid was either cDNA or gDNA, and it came from T cells, B-cell-depleted T cells, or PBMCs.

This CDR3 is 16 amino acids long. The V end lost 1 base, the J end lost 8 bases, and 17 bases lay between the germline ends. Germline loops: CDR1 LGHNA, CDR2 YNFKEQ. Authors' data handling: Reference gene primer amplification yielded estimated nucleated cell counts. Libraries were prepared by immunoSEQ multiplex PCR; TCRdb keeps only in-frame clonotypes and omits some of them. D and trimming were read from the DNA, whereas the V and J calls and clone size are those reported in that table. The sample shows around 190,000 clones, roughly 84% of them seen only once. This TCR derives from a human donor in a cohort sampled during active COVID-19. Sequenced sample: peripheral blood. This chain uses TRBV4-2 with TRBJ1-4; a possible D gene is TRBD1 (5 bases). The DNA of the CDR3 is TGTGCCAGCAGCCAAGGGGCGGGGTCCCGGGGCGAAAAACTGTTTTTT. It is translated as CASSQGAGSRGEKLFF.